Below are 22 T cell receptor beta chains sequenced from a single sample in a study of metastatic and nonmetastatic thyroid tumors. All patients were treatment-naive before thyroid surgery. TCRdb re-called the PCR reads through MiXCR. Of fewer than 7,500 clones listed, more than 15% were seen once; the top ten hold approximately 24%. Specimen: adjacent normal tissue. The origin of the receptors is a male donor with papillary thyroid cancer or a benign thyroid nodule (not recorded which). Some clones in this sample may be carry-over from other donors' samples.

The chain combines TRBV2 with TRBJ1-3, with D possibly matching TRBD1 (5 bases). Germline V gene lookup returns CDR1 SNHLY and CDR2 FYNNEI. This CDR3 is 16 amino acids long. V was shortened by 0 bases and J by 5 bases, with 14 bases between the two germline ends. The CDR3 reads CASSEARDAGRNTIYF. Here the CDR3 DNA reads TGTGCCAGCAGTGAAGCGCGGGACGCCGGGAGAAACACCATATATTTT.

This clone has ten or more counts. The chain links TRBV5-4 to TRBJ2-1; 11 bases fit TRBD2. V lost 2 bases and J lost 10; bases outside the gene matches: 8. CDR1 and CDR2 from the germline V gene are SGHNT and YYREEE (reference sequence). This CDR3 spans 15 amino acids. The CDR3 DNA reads TGTGCCAGCAGCTTAAGGACTAGCGGGCCGGGCGAGCAGTTCTTC. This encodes CASSLRTSGPGEQFF. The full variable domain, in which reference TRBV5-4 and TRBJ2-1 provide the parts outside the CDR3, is ETGVTQSPTHLIKTRGQQVTLRCSSQSGHNTVSWYQQALGQGPQFIFQYYREEENGRGNFPPRFSGLQFPNYSSELNVNALELDDSALYLCASSLRTSGPGEQFFGPGTRLTVL.

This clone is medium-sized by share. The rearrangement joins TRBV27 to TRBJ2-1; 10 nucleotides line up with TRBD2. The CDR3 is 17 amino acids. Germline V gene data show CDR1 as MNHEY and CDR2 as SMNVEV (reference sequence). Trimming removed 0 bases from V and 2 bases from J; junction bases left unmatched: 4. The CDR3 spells CASSLSGGTSAYNEQFF. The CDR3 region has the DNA TGTGCCAGCAGTTTATCGGGGGGGACTAGCGCCTACAATGAGCAGTTCTTC.

The CDR3 spells CASSLEASGGGVADTQYF. DNA of the CDR3: TGTGCCAGCAGCTTAGAAGCTAGCGGGGGGGGAGTCGCAGATACGCAGTATTTT. The gene calls are TRBV11-2 and TRBJ2-3, with TRBD2 identical over 12 bases. This CDR3 has 18 residues. The germline gives CDR1 SGHAT, CDR2 FQNNGV. The trim removed 0 bases at V and 4 bases at J, leaving 8 bases unmatched.

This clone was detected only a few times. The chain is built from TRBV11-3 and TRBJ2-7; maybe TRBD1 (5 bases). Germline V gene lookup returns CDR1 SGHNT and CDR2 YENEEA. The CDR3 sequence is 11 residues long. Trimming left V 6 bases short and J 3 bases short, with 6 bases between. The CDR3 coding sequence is TGTGCCAGCAGGACAGACTACGAGCAGTACTTC. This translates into CASRTDYEQYF.

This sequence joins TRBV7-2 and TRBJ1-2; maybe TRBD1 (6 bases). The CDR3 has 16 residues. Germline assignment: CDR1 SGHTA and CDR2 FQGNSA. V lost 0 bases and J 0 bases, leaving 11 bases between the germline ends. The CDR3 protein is CASSLAGGWTNYGYTF. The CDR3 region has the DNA TGTGCCAGCAGCTTAGCCGGGGGCTGGACTAACTATGGCTACACCTTC.

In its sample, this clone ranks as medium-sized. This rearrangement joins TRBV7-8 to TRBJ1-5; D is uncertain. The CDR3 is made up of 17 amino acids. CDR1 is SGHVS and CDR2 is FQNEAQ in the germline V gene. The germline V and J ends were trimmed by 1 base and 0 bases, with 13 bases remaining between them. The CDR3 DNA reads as TGTGCCAGCAGCTTAGGGTCCAGGAGATATAGCAATCAGCCCCAGCATTTT. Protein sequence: CASSLGSRRYSNQPQHF.

The DNA for the CDR3 is TGTGCCAGCACCCTAGAGAGGGTTCAGAACACTGAAGCTTTCTTT. Protein product: CASTLERVQNTEAFF. The rearrangement uses TRBV6-1 and TRBJ1-1; D uncertain. The CDR3 is 15 residues long. Germline-derived CDR1 and CDR2 are MNHNS and SASEGT. The V end lost 7 bases, the J end lost 1 base, and 16 bases lay between the germline ends.

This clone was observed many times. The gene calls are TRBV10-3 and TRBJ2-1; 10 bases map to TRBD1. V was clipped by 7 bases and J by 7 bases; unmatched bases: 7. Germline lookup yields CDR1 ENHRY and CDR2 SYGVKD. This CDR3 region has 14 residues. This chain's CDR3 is CAIKGTGAVNEQFF. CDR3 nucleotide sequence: TGTGCCATCAAAGGGACAGGGGCAGTAAATGAGCAGTTCTTC.

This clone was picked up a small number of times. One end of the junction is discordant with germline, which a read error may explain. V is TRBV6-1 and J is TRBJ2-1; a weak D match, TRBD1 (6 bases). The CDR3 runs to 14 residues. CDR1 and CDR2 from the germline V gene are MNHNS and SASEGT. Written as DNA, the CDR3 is TGTGCCAGCAAGTGGACAGAAACCTACAATGATCAGTTCTTC. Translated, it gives CASKWTETYNDQFF.

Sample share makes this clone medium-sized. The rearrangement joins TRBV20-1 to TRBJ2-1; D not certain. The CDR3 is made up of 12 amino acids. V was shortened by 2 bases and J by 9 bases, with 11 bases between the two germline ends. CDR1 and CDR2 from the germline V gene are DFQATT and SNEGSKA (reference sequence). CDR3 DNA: TGCAGTGCTAGATACCCTTTATTTGAGCAGTTCTTC. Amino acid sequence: CSARYPLFEQFF.

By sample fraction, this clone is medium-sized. The CDR3 loop reads CSARSAGPTNYEQYF. CDR3 sequence (DNA): TGCAGTGCTAGATCGGCGGGGCCAACCAACTACGAGCAGTACTTC. The V and J genes are TRBV20-1 and TRBJ2-7; possible D gene TRBD2, 6 bases. The CDR3 has 15 residues. Germline assignment: CDR1 DFQATT and CDR2 SNEGSKA (reference sequence). Trimming left V 2 bases short and J 3 bases short, with 17 bases between.

The CDR3 loop reads CASRPGLAYSYEQYF. The DNA for the CDR3 is TGCGCCAGCAGACCCGGACTAGCGTATTCCTACGAGCAGTACTTC. The J gene is TRBJ2-7, the V gene TRBV5-1, with 9 bases lining up with TRBD2. From germline, CDR1 is SGHRS and CDR2 YFSETQ. With V trimmed by 5 bases and J by 1 base, 7 bases remained unmatched. The CDR3 covers 15 residues.

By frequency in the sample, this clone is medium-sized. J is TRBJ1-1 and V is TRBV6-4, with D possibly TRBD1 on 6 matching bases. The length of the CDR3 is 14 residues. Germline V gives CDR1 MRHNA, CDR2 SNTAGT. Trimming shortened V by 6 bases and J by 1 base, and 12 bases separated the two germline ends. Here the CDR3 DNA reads TGTGCCAGCAGGGCACAGGGTTGGAACACTGAAGCTTTCTTT. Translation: CASRAQGWNTEAFF.

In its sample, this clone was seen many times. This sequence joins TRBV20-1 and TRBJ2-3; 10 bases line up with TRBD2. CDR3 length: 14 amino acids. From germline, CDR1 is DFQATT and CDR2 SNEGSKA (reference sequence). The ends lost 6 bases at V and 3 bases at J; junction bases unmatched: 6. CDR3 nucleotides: TGCAGTGCCCCGGGACTAGCGAGAACAGATACGCAGTATTTT. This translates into CSAPGLARTDTQYF.

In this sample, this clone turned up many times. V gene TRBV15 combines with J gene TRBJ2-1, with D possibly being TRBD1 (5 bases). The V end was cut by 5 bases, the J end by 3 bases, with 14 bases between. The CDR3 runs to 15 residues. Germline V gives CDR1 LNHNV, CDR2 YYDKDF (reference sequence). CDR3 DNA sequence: TGTGCCACCAGCCCTCAGGGTTCTGACTACAATGAGCAGTTCTTC. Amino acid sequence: CATSPQGSDYNEQFF.

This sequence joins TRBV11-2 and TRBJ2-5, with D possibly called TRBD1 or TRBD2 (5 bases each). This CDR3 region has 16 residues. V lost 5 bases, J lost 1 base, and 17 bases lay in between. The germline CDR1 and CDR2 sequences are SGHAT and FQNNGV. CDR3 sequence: CASSQIYGDGQETQYF. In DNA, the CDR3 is TGTGCCAGCAGCCAGATATATGGGGACGGCCAAGAGACCCAGTACTTC.

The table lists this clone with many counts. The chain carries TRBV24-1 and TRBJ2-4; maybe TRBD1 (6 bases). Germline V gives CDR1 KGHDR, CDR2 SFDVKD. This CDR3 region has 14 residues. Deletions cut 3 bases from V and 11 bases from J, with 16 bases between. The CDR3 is CATSDPGHRGVQYF. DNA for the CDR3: TGTGCCACCAGTGATCCGGGACACCGAGGGGTTCAGTACTTC.

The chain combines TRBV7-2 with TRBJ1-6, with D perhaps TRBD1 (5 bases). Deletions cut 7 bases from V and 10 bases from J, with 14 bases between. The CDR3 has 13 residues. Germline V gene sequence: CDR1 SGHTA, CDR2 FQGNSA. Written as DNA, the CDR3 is TGTGCCAGCACCGGAGCAGGGAAATCACCCCTCCACTTT. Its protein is CASTGAGKSPLHF. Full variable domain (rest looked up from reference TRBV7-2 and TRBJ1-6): GAGVSQSPSNKVTEKGKDVELRCDPISGHTALYWYRQSLGQGLEFLIYFQGNSAPDKSGLPSDRFSAERTGGSVSTLTIQRTQQEDSAVYLCASTGAGKSPLHFGNGTRLTVT.

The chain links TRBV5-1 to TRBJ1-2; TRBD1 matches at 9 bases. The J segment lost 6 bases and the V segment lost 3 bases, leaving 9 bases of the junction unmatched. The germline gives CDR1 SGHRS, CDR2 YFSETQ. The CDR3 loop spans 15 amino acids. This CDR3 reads CASSSRTGVVDGYTF. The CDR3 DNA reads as TGCGCCAGCAGCTCCAGGACAGGGGTAGTAGATGGCTACACCTTC.

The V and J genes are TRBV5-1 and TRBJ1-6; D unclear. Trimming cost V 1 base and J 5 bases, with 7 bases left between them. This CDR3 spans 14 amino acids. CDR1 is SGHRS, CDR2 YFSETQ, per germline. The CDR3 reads CASSLTVNNSPLHF. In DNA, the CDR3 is TGCGCCAGCAGCTTGACAGTCAATAATTCACCCCTCCACTTT.

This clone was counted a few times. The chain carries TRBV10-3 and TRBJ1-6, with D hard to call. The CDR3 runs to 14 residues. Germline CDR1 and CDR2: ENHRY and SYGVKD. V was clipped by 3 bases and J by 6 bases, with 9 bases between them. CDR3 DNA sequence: TGTGCCATCAGTGATCCCACACGTAATTCACCCCTCCACTTT. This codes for CAISDPTRNSPLHF.